Sequencing of this T cell receptor beta chain was carried out in a study of blood T cell repertoires in COVID-19. Sequencing was performed with immunoSEQ multiplex PCR; in TCRdb, only in-frame clones are kept and a portion is missing. The repertoire consists of 150,000 to 200,000 clones, with roughly 82% occurring once and the leading ten covering approximately 12%. Categorization into cohorts depended on clinical history that participants reported. The V gene's germline CDR1 is SGHVS and CDR2 FQNEAQ. J lost 4 bases, V lost 1 base, and 0 bases had no gene match. The CDR3 has 13 amino acids. The sequenced sample was PBMCs or T cells enriched from blood (not recorded which). The clonotype comes from a man aged 40-50 years who had recovered from COVID-19. This chain connects TRBV7-8 to TRBJ1-2; 7 bases are a match to TRBD1. The DNA of the CDR3 is TGTGCCAGCAGCTTAGGGGACAGCTATGGCTACACCTTC. It is translated as CASSLGDSYGYTF.